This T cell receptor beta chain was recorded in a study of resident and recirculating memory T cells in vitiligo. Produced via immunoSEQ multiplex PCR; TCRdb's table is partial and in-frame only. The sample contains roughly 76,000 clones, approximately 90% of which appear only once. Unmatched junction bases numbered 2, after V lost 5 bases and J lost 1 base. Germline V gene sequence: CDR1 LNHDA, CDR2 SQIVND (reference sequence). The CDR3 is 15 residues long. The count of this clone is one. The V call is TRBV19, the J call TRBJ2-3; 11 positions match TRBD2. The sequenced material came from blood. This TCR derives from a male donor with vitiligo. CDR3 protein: CASSFSGGGTDTQYF. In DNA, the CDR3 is TGTGCCAGTAGTTTTAGCGGGGGGGGCACAGATACGCAGTATTTT.